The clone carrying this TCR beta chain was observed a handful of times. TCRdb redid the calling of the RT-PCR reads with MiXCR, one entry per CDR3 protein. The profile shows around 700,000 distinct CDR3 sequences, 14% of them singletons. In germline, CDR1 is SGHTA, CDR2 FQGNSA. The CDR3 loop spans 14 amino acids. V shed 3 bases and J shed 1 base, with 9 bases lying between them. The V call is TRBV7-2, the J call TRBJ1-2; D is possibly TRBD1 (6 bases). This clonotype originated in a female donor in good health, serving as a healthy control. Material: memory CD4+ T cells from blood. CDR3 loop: CASSFTGINYGYTF. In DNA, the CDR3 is TGTGCCAGCAGCTTTACAGGGATTAACTATGGCTACACCTTC.